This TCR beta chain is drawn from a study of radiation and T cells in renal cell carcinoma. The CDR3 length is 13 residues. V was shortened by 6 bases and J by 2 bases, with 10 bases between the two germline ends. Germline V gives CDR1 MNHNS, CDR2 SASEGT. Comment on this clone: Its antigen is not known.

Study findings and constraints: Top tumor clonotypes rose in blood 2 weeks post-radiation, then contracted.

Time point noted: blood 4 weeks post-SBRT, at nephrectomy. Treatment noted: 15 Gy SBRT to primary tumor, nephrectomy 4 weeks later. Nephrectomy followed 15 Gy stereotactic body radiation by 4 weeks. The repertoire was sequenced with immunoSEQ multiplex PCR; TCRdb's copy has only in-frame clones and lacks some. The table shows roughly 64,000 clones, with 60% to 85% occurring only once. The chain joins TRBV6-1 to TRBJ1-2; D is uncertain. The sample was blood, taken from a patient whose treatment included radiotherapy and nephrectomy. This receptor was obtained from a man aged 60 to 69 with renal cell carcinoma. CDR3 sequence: CASSSGRNYGYTF. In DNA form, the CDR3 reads TGTGCCAGCAGCTCCGGGAGGAACTATGGCTACACCTTC.